The T cell receptor (beta chain) under discussion was sequenced for a study of blood T cell repertoires in COVID-19 (dated by TCRdb to 2018 to 2021). For the study in its entirety: Samples covering the acute and convalescent phases of COVID-19 were provided by collaborators in the United States, Italy and Spain. Subjects who had been exposed to COVID-19, were actively infected with it, or had recovered from it provided the deeply sampled blood TCRbeta repertoires that made up the dataset. A freely available public database, intended as a resource for researchers studying the immune response to SARS-CoV-2, is where the repertoires were released. The prospective study material was composed of cDNA or gDNA derived from T cells, B-cell-depleted T cells, or PBMCs. HLA class I and class II types, where available, came from metadata supplied by the sample provider rather than from assay-based typing. The samples were drawn from two sources: the first 160 participants of the ongoing ImmuneRACE study, and over 950 subjects contributed by 6 global collaborators. Nearly every sample came with metadata listing a de-identified subject ID, COVID-19 status, age in years and sex.

TCRbeta CDR3 regions were amplified from genomic DNA using the immunoSEQ Assay, a bias-controlled multiplex PCR. Under the source paper's analysis protocol: The number of nucleated cells in each sample was estimated from the amplification of reference gene primers within the assay. To quantify the absolute abundance of each unique TCRbeta CDR3 rearrangement, sequence reads were collapsed and filtered. For each sample, productive Simpson clonality was calculated by taking the square root of Simpson's diversity index across productive rearrangements. TCRdb obtained this table from immuneACCESS and retained in-frame rearrangements with V and J assigned. These tables miss some clones; where compared with another copy, unresolved V genes account for less than half of the shortfall, and the remainder is unexplained. V, J and clone size are taken as reported in that table, and D and trimming were inferred from the DNA itself. This sample has 200,000 or so clones in its table, and roughly nine tenths of those were observed once. Together, the top ten hold more than 1.5% of the sample.

Details on this clone: The specificity of this receptor is unknown. No per-base quality is available; no much larger clone lies one base away.

For this chain, trimming is 2 bases at the V end and 4 bases at the J end, and the number of junction bases without a gene match is 10. Based on the germline V gene, the CDR1 and CDR2 sequences are KGHSH and LQKENI. From cysteine to phenylalanine, the CDR3 is 16 amino acids long. The retained sequence is limited to the CDR3, 48 bases, with the frame set at the first base. What the study reported, not specific to this receptor: The amount of clinical and demographic metadata varied by source and participant and was provided uncurated.

Collaborating institutions collected whole blood in K2EDTA tubes following their own protocols. For TCRbeta analysis, collaborators shipped samples in one of three forms: frozen whole blood, isolated PBMCs, or DNA extracted from either of those sample types. This sequence uses TRBV18 and TRBJ1-2, and 7 junctional nucleotides match TRBD1. The sequencing input was peripheral blood. The sequence derives from a man between 65 and 79 years old with acute or convalescent COVID-19. This receptor carries the CDR3 CASSPAEGARSYGYTF. The DNA sequence follows: TGTGCCAGCTCACCAGCGGAGGGGGCGCGGAGCTATGGCTACACCTTC.